The rows below give T cell receptor beta chains drawn from one sample of a study of T cells in Graves' hyperthyroidism and ophthalmopathy. TCRdb re-called the multiplex PCR reads through MiXCR, storing one row per CDR3 protein. The sample includes fewer than 800,000 distinct CDR3 sequences, 16% seen only once; the top ten take over 7.5%. Sequencing used blood. Receptors were obtained from a young man with Graves' hyperthyroidism. Both conserved end residues are part of each CDR3. Each record gives: CDR3 length, D gene, J gene, clone size, V gene, CDR3 protein, CDR3 DNA. A D gene is named only where the DNA matches it firmly. Not every row has a clone size; where given, it reads once, few, many or a size class.

CDR3 length: 14
D gene: NA
J gene: TRBJ1-2
clone size: many
V gene: TRBV27
CDR3 protein: CASSLRGRGGGYTF
CDR3 DNA: TGTGCCAGCAGTTTAAGGGGCAGGGGTGGTGGCTACACCTTC

CDR3 length: 18
D gene: NA
J gene: TRBJ2-7
clone size: NA
V gene: TRBV20-1
CDR3 protein: CSARVWLGGASLSYEQYF
CDR3 DNA: TGCAGTGCTAGGGTTTGGCTGGGGGGCGCCTCTCTCTCCTACGAGCAGTACTTC

CDR3 length: 12
D gene: NA
J gene: TRBJ1-1
clone size: many
V gene: TRBV2
CDR3 protein: CASSEWTLEAFF
CDR3 DNA: TGTGCCAGCAGTGAATGGACACTTGAGGCTTTCTTT

CDR3 length: 13
D gene: NA
J gene: TRBJ2-1
clone size: few
V gene: TRBV15
CDR3 protein: CATSSETYGEQFF
CDR3 DNA: TGTGCCACCAGCAGTGAAACGTATGGTGAGCAGTTCTTC

CDR3 length: 15
D gene: NA
J gene: TRBJ2-5
clone size: many
V gene: TRBV6-7
CDR3 protein: CASSYSMRYQETQYF
CDR3 DNA: TGTGCCAGCAGTTACTCGATGCGGTACCAAGAGACCCAGTACTTC

CDR3 length: 16
D gene: NA
J gene: TRBJ2-3
clone size: many
V gene: TRBV7-2
CDR3 protein: CASSFPETVGTDTQYF
CDR3 DNA: TGTGCCAGCAGCTTCCCCGAGACGGTTGGCACAGATACGCAGTATTTT

CDR3 length: 13
D gene: NA
J gene: TRBJ2-5
clone size: NA
V gene: TRBV27
CDR3 protein: CASSLSPYTAEYF
CDR3 DNA: TGTGCCAGCAGTTTATCCCCTTACACGGCGGAGTACTTC

CDR3 length: 14
D gene: TRBD2
J gene: TRBJ2-5
clone size: NA
V gene: TRBV7-9
CDR3 protein: CASSVLAGEKTQYF
CDR3 DNA: TGTGCCAGCAGCGTATTAGCGGGAGAGAAGACCCAGTACTTC

CDR3 length: 14
D gene: NA
J gene: TRBJ1-2
clone size: NA
V gene: TRBV6-1
CDR3 protein: CASSTFRRLDGYTF
CDR3 DNA: TGTGCCAGCAGTACATTCCGCAGGTTGGATGGCTACACCTTC

CDR3 length: 15
D gene: TRBD2
J gene: TRBJ2-7
clone size: NA
V gene: TRBV5-1
CDR3 protein: CASSLSGSTSYEQYF
CDR3 DNA: TGCGCCAGCAGCCTTAGCGGGAGTACTTCCTACGAGCAGTACTTC

CDR3 length: 13
D gene: NA
J gene: TRBJ2-5
clone size: many
V gene: TRBV7-8
CDR3 protein: CASSLRFRGDQYF
CDR3 DNA: TGTGCCAGCAGCTTAAGGTTCCGTGGGGACCAGTACTTC

CDR3 length: 16
D gene: TRBD1
J gene: TRBJ1-6
clone size: few
V gene: TRBV25-1
CDR3 protein: CASSDLRTGGNSPLHF
CDR3 DNA: TGTGCCAGCAGTGACCTCCGGACAGGTGGTAATTCACCCCTCCACTTT

CDR3 length: 15
D gene: TRBD1
J gene: TRBJ2-2
clone size: NA
V gene: TRBV19
CDR3 protein: CASTEDRGTTGELFF
CDR3 DNA: TGTGCCAGTACCGAGGACAGGGGCACAACCGGGGAGCTGTTTTTT

CDR3 length: 15
D gene: NA
J gene: TRBJ1-2
clone size: many
V gene: TRBV7-3
CDR3 protein: CASTPISTANYGYTF
CDR3 DNA: TGTGCCAGCACCCCGATATCGACGGCTAACTATGGCTACACCTTC

CDR3 length: 13
D gene: TRBD2
J gene: TRBJ2-5
clone size: few
V gene: TRBV28
CDR3 protein: CASRAGWGETQYF
CDR3 DNA: TGTGCCAGTCGAGCGGGATGGGGTGAGACCCAGTACTTC

CDR3 length: 21
D gene: TRBD2
J gene: TRBJ2-2
clone size: NA
V gene: TRBV7-8
CDR3 protein: CASSLWVGIGLAGSDTGELFF
CDR3 DNA: TGTGCCAGCAGCTTATGGGTCGGGATCGGACTAGCGGGGTCGGACACCGGGGAGCTGTTTTTT

CDR3 length: 15
D gene: NA
J gene: TRBJ1-5
clone size: many
V gene: TRBV20-1
CDR3 protein: CSARDVLLSNQPQHF
CDR3 DNA: TGCAGTGCTAGAGATGTCCTCTTGAGCAATCAGCCCCAGCATTTT

CDR3 length: 15
D gene: TRBD2
J gene: TRBJ2-2
clone size: few
V gene: TRBV7-2
CDR3 protein: CASSPGTSGRGELFF
CDR3 DNA: TGTGCCAGCAGCCCCGGGACTAGCGGGAGGGGGGAGCTGTTTTTT

CDR3 length: 12
D gene: NA
J gene: TRBJ1-4
clone size: NA
V gene: TRBV28
CDR3 protein: CASGAPGEKLFF
CDR3 DNA: TGTGCCAGCGGGGCCCCGGGCGAAAAACTGTTTTTT

CDR3 length: 13
D gene: NA
J gene: TRBJ1-5
clone size: NA
V gene: TRBV20-1
CDR3 protein: CSAEDGGDQPQHF
CDR3 DNA: TGCAGTGCCGAGGATGGTGGGGATCAGCCCCAGCATTTT

CDR3 length: 17
D gene: TRBD1
J gene: TRBJ2-3
clone size: many
V gene: TRBV12-3/TRBV12-4
CDR3 protein: CASSPRPGQGSTDTQYF
CDR3 DNA: TGTGCCAGCAGTCCAAGGCCGGGACAGGGGAGCACAGATACGCAGTATTTT

CDR3 length: 13
D gene: NA
J gene: TRBJ2-1
clone size: many
V gene: TRBV28
CDR3 protein: CASSLRDYGEQFF
CDR3 DNA: TGTGCCAGCAGTTTACGGGATTATGGGGAGCAGTTCTTC

CDR3 length: 12
D gene: NA
J gene: TRBJ2-1
clone size: NA
V gene: TRBV4-1
CDR3 protein: CASSSGTHEQFF
CDR3 DNA: TGCGCCAGCAGCTCCGGAACGCATGAGCAGTTCTTC